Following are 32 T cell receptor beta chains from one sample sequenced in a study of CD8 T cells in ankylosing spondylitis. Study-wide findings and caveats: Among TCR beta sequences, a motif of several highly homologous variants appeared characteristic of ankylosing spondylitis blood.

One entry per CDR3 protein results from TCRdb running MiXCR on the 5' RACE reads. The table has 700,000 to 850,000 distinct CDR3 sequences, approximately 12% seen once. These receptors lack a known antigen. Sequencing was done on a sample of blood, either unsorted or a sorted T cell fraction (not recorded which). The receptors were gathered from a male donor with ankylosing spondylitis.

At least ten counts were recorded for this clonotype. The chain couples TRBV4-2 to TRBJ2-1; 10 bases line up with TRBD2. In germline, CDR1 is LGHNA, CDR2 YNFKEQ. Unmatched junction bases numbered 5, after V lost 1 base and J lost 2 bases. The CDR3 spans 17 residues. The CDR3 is CASSQATSGSAYNEQFF. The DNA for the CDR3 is TGTGCCAGCAGCCAAGCGACTAGCGGGTCTGCCTACAATGAGCAGTTCTTC.

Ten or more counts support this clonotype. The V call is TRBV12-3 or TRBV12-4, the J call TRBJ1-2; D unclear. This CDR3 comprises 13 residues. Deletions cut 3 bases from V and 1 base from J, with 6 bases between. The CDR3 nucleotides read TGTGCCAGCAGTTTTCAGAGTAACTATGGCTACACCTTC. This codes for CASSFQSNYGYTF.

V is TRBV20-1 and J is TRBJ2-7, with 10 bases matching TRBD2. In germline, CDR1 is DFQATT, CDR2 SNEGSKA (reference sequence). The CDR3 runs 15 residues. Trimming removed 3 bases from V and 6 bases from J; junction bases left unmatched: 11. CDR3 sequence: CSARGGPGTSVEQYF. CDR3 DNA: TGCAGTGCTAGGGGGGGCCCCGGGACTAGCGTCGAGCAGTACTTC.

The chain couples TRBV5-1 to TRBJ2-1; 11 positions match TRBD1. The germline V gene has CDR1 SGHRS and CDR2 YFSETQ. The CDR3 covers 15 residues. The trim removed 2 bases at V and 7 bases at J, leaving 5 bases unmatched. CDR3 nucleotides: TGCGCCAGCAGCTTAGGACAGGGGGCTTGGAATGAGCAGTTCTTC. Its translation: CASSLGQGAWNEQFF.

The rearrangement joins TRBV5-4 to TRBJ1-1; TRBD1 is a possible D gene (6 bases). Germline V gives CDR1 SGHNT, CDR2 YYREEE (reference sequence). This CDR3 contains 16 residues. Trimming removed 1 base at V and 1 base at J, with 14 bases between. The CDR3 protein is CASSLSGELPNTEAFF. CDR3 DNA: TGTGCCAGCAGCTTGTCAGGGGAACTCCCGAACACTGAAGCTTTCTTT. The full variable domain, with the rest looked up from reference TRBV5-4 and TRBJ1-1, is ETGVTQSPTHLIKTRGQQVTLRCSSQSGHNTVSWYQQALGQGPQFIFQYYREEENGRGNFPPRFSGLQFPNYSSELNVNALELDDSALYLCASSLSGELPNTEAFFGQGTRLTVV.

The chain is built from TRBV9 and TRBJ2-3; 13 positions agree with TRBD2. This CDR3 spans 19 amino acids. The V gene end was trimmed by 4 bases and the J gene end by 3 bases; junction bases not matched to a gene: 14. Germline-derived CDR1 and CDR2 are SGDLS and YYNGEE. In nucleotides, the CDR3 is TGTGCCAGCAGCCCCTCAGGGACTAGCGGGATAGGATTTACAGATACGCAGTATTTT. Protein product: CASSPSGTSGIGFTDTQYF.

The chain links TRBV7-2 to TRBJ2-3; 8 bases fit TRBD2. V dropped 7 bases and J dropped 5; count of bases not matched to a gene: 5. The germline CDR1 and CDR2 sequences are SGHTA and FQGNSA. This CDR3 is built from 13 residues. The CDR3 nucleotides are TGTGCCAGCAACCACGGGGGGGGAGATACGCAGTATTTT. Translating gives CASNHGGGDTQYF.

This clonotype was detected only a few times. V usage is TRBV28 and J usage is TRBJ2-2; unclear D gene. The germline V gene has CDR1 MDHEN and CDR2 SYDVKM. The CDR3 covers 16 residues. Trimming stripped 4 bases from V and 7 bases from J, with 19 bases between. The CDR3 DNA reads TGTGCCAGCAGTTCAAACCGGGCCCACCGGATCGGGGAGCTGTTTTTT. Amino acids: CASSSNRAHRIGELFF.

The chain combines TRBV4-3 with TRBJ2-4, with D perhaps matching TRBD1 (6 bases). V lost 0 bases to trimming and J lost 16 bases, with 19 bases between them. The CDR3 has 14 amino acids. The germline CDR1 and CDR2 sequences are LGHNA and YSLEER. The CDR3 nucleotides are TGCGCCAGCAGCCAAGATCAGTTTGGGGGCGAACGTTACTTC. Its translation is CASSQDQFGGERYF.

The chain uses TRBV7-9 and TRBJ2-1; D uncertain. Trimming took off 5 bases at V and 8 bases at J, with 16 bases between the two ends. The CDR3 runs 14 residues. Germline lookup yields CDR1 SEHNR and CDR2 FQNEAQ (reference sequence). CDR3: CASSPRGNIDEQFF. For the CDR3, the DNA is TGTGCCAGCAGCCCTAGAGGCAACATTGATGAGCAGTTCTTC. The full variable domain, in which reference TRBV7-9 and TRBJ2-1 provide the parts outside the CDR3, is DTGVSQNPRHKITKRGQNVTFRCDPISEHNRLYWYRQTLGQGPEFLTYFQNEAQLEKSRLLSDRFSAERPKGSFSTLEIQRTEQGDSAMYLCASSPRGNIDEQFFGPGTRLTVL.

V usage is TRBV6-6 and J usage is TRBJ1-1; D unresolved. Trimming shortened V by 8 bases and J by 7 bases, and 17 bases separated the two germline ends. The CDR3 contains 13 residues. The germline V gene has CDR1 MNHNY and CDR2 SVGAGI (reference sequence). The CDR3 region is CASGIRESVEAFF. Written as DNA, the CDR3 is TGTGCCAGCGGTATACGCGAGTCAGTTGAAGCTTTCTTT.

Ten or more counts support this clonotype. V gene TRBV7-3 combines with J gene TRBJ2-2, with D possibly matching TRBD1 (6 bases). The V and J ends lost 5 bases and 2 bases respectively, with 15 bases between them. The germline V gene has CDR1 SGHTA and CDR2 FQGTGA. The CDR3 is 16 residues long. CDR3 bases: TGTGCCAGCAGCCCGCGGACAGCCTATAACACCGGGGAGCTGTTTTTT. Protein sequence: CASSPRTAYNTGELFF.

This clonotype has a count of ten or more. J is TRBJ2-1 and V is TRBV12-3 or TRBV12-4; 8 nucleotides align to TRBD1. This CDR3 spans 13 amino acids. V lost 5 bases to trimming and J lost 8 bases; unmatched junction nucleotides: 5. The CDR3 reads CASSPMTGDEQFF. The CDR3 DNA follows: TGTGCCAGCAGTCCGATGACAGGGGATGAGCAGTTCTTC.

The CDR3 DNA reads as TGCAGTGCTAGACACGGGTTGGATGAAAAACTGTTTTTT. It yields the protein CSARHGLDEKLFF. The V call is TRBV20-1, the J call TRBJ1-4; D gene uncertain. The CDR3 is made up of 13 amino acids. Trimming pared 2 bases from V and 6 bases from J, leaving 10 bases between. Looked up from germline, CDR1 is DFQATT and CDR2 is SNEGSKA (reference sequence).

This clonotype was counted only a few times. The CDR3 here is CASSLGLAGFSEQFF. CDR3 nucleotides: TGTGCCAGCAGCTTAGGACTAGCGGGGTTCAGCGAGCAGTTCTTC. This rearrangement joins TRBV5-5 to TRBJ2-1, with TRBD2 matching over 12 bases. This CDR3 spans 15 amino acids. The V gene end was trimmed by 2 bases and the J gene end by 10 bases; junction bases not matched to a gene: 7. CDR1 SGHKS and CDR2 YYEKEE come from the germline V gene (reference sequence). The complete variable domain, with remaining parts taken from reference TRBV5-5 and TRBJ2-1, reads DAGVTQSPTHLIKTRGQQVTLRCSPISGHKSVSWYQQVLGQGPQFIFQYYEKEERGRGNFPDRFSARQFPNYSSELNVNALLLGDSALYLCASSLGLAGFSEQFFGPGTRLTVL.

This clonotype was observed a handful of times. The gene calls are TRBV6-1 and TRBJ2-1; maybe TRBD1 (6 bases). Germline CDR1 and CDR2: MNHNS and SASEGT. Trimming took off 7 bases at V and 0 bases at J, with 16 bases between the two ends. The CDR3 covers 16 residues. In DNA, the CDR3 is TGTGCCAGCATCGCGACCGGGACAAACTCCTACAATGAGCAGTTCTTC. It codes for CASIATGTNSYNEQFF.

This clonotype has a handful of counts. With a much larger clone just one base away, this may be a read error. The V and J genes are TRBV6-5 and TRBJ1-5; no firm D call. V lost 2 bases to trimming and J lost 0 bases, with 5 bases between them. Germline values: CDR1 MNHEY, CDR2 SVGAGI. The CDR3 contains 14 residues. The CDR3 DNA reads TGTGCCAGCAGTTACAGGAATAGCAATCAGCCCCAGCATTTT. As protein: CASSYRNSNQPQHF.

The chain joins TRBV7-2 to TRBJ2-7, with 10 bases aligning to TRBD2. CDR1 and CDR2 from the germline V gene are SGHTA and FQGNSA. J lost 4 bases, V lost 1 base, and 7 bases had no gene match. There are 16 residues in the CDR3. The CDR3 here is CASSLDSSGSVYEQYF. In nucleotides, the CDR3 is TGTGCCAGCAGCTTAGATTCTAGCGGGAGTGTTTACGAGCAGTACTTC.

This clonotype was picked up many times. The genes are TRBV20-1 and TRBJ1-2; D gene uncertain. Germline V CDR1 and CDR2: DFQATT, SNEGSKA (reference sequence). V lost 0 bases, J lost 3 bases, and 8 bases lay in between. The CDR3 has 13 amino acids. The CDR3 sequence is CSAREPGDYGYTF. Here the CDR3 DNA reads TGCAGTGCTAGAGAGCCGGGCGACTATGGCTACACCTTC.

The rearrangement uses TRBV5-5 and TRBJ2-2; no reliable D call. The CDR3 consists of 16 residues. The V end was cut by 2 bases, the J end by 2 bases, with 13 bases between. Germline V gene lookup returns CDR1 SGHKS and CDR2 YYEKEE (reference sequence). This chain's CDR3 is CASSFLGSGNTGELFF. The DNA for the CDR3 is TGTGCCAGCAGCTTTTTAGGCAGTGGTAACACCGGGGAGCTGTTTTTT.

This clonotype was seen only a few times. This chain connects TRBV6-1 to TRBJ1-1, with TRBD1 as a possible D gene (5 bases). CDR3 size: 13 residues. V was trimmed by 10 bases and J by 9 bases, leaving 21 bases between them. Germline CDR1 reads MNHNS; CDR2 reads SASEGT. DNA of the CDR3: TGTGCCACCCTGGCTATGAGGGGCGAAAAAGCTTTCTTT. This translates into CATLAMRGEKAFF.

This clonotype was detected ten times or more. The CDR3 spells CASSLLRTGNTEAFF. As DNA, the CDR3 is TGTGCCAGCAGCTTGTTACGGACCGGGAACACTGAAGCTTTCTTT. This chain uses TRBV5-5 with TRBJ1-1; D is uncertain. The ends were cut back, 1 base at V and 1 base at J, with 11 bases in the middle. In germline, CDR1 is SGHKS, CDR2 YYEKEE (reference sequence). This CDR3 contains 15 residues. The complete variable domain, with remaining parts taken from reference TRBV5-5 and TRBJ1-1, reads DAGVTQSPTHLIKTRGQQVTLRCSPISGHKSVSWYQQVLGQGPQFIFQYYEKEERGRGNFPDRFSARQFPNYSSELNVNALLLGDSALYLCASSLLRTGNTEAFFGQGTRLTVV.

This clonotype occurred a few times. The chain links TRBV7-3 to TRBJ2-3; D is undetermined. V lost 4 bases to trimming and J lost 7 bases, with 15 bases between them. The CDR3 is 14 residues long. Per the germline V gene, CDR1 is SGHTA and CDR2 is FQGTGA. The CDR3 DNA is TGTGCCAGCAGCTCCTCCGGGCCTTCTCATACGCAGTATTTT. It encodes CASSSSGPSHTQYF.

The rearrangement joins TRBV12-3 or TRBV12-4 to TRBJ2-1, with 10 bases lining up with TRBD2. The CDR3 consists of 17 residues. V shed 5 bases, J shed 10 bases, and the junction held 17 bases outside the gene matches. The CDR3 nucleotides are TGTGCCAGCAGTCCCACCAAACTAGCGGGGCCGAGGGGGGAGCAGTTCTTC. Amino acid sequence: CASSPTKLAGPRGEQFF.

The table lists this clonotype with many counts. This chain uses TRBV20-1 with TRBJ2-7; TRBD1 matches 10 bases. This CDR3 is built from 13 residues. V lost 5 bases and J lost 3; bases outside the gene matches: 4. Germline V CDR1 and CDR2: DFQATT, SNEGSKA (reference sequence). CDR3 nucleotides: TGCAGTGCTGCGACAGGGGGCGACTACGAGCAGTACTTC. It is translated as CSAATGGDYEQYF.

The DNA for the CDR3 is TGTGCCAGCAGCGTACGGTGGAGCTCCTACGAGCAGTACTTC. Residues: CASSVRWSSYEQYF. The chain joins TRBV9 to TRBJ2-7; D remains unclear. V was clipped by 1 base and J by 0 bases, with 8 bases between them. Germline V gene sequence: CDR1 SGDLS, CDR2 YYNGEE. The CDR3 runs 14 residues.

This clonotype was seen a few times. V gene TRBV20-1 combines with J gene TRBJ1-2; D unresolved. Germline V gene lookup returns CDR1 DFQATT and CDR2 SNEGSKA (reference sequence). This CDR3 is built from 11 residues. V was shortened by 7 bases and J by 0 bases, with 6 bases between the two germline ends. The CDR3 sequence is CSVYTNYGYTF. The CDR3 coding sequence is TGCAGTGTGTACACTAACTATGGCTACACCTTC.

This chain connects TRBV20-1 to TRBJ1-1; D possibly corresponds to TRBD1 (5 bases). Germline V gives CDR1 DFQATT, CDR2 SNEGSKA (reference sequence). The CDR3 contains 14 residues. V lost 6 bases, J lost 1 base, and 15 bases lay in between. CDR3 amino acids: CSASMMTENTEAFF. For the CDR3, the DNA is TGCAGTGCCAGCATGATGACAGAGAACACTGAAGCTTTCTTT.

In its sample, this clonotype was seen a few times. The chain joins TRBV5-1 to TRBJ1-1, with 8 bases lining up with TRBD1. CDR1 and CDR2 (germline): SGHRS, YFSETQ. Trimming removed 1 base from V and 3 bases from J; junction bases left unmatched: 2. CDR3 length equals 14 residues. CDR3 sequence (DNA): TGCGCCAGCAGCTTGAAGGGACAGGACACTGAAGCTTTCTTT. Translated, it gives CASSLKGQDTEAFF.

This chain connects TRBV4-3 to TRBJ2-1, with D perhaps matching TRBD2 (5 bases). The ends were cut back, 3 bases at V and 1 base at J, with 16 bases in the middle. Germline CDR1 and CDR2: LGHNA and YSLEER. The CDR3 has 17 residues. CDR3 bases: TGCGCCAGCAGCCAGGTCTTGGGAGCTCGGTCCTACAATGAGCAGTTCTTC. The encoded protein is CASSQVLGARSYNEQFF.

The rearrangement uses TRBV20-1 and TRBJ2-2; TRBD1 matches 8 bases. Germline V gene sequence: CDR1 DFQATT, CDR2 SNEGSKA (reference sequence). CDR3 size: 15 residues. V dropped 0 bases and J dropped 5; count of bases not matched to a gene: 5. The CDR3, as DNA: TGCAGTGCTAGAGAACCAGGGGGCGCGACCGGGGAGCTGTTTTTT. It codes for CSAREPGGATGELFF.

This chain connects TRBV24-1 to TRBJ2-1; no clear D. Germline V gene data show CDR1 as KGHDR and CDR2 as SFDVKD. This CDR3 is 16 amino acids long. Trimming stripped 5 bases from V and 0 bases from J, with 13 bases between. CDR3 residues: CATSVGRPSSYNEQFF. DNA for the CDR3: TGTGCCACCAGTGTCGGACGGCCGAGCTCCTACAATGAGCAGTTCTTC.